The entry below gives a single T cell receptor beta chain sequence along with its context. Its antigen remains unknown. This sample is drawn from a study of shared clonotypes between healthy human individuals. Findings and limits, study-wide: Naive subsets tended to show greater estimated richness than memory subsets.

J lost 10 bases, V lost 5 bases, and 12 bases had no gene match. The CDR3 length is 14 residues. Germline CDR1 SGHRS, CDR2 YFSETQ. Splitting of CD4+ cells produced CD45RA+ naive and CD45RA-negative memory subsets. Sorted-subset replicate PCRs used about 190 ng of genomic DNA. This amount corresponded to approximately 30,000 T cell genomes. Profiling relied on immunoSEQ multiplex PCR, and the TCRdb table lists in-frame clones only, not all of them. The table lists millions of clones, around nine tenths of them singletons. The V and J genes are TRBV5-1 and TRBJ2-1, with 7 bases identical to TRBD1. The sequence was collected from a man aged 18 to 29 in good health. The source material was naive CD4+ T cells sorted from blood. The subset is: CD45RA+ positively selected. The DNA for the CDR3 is TGCGCCAGCAGGACGGGACAGTCGGCGAGAGAGCAGTTCTTC. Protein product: CASRTGQSAREQFF. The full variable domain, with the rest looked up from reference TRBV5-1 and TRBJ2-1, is KAGVTQTPRYLIKTRGQQVTLSCSPISGHRSVSWYQQTPGQGLQFLFEYFSETQRNKGNFPGRFSGRQFSNSRSEMNVSTLELGDSALYLCASRTGQSAREQFFGPGTRLTVL.